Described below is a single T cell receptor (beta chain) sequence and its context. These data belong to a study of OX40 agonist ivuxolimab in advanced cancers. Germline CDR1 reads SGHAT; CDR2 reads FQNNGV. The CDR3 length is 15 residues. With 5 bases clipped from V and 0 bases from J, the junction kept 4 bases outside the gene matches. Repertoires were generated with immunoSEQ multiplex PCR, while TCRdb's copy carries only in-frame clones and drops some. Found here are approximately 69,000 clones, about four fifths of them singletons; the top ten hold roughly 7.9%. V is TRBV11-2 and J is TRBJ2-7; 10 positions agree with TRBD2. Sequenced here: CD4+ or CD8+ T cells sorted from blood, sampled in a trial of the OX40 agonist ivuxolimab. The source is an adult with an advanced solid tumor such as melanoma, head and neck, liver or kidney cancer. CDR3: CASSPSGGLSYEQYF. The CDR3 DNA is TGTGCCAGCAGCCCTAGCGGGGGCCTCTCCTACGAGCAGTACTTC.